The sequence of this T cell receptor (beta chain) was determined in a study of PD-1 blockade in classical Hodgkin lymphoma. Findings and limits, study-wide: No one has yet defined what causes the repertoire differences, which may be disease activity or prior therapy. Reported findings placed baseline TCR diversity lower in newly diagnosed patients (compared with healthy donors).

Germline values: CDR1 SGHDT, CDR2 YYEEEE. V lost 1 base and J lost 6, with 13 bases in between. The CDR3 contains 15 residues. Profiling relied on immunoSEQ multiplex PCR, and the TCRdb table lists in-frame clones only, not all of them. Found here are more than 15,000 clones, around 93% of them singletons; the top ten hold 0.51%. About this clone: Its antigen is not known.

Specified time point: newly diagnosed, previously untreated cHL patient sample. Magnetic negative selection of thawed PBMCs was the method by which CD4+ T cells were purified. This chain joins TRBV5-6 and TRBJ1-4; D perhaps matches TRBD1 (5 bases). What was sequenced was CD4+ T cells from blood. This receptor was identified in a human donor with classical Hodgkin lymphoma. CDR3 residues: CASSLSGTLDEKLFF. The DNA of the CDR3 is TGTGCCAGCAGCTTGTCAGGGACCCTCGATGAAAAACTGTTTTTT.